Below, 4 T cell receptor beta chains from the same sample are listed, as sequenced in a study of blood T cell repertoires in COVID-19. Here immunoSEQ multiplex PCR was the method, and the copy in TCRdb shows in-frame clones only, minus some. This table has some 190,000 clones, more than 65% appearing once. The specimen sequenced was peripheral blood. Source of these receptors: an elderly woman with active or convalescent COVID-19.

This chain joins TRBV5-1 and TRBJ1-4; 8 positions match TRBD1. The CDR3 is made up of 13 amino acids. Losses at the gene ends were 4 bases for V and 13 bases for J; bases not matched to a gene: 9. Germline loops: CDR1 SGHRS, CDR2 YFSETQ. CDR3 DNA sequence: TGCGCCAGCAGCCTAGGACAGGGCGAAGGACTGTTTTTT. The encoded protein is CASSLGQGEGLFF.

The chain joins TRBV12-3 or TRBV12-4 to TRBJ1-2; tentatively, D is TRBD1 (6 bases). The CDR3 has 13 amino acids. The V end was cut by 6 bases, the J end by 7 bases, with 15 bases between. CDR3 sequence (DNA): TGTGCCAGCAGGCTGGGGGGGGCGAGTGGCTACACCTTC. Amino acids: CASRLGGASGYTF.

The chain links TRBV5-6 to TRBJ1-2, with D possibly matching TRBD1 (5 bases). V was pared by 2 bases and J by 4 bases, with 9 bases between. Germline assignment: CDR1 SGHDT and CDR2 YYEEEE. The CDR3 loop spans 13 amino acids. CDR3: CASSLTGLYGYTF. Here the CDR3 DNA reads TGTGCCAGCAGCTTAACAGGCCTCTATGGCTACACCTTC. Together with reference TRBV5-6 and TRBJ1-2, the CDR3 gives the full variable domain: DAGVTQSPTHLIKTRGQQVTLRCSPKSGHDTVSWYQQALGQGPQFIFQYYEEEERQRGNFPDRFSGHQFPNYSSELNVNALLLGDSALYLCASSLTGLYGYTFGSGTRLTVV.

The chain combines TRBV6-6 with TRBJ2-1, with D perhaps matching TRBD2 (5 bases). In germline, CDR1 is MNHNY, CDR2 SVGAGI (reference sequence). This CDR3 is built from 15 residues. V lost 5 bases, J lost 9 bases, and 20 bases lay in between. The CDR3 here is CASSPQGRNHGEQFF. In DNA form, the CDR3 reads TGTGCCAGCAGTCCCCAAGGGAGAAATCATGGTGAGCAGTTCTTC.